Listed below are T cell receptor beta chains from one sample, sequenced in a study of T cell repertoires in cytomegalovirus infection. These receptors have no identified antigens. TCRdb ran MiXCR on the reads and lists one entry per CDR3 protein. The table shows about 900,000 distinct CDR3 sequences, with approximately 33% occurring only once. The starting material was cultured CD8+ T cells from PBMCs, obtained from culture after CMV antigen stimulation. The receptor source for this set is a human donor in good health (CMV status not recorded). Some clones in this sample may be carry-over from other donors' samples. Each CDR3 is given with its conserved first and last residue. D genes are given only for firm matches.

v_call: TRBV7-8
j_call: TRBJ2-2
d_call: TRBD1
cdr3_aa: CASITRTGLNTGELFF

v_call: TRBV27
j_call: TRBJ1-5
d_call: -
cdr3_aa: CASSLSAGVYQPQHF

v_call: TRBV7-6
j_call: TRBJ2-1
d_call: TRBD2
cdr3_aa: CASSSPFSGGAVEQFF

v_call: TRBV28
j_call: TRBJ2-1
d_call: TRBD2
cdr3_aa: CASSSIAGGIHEQFF

v_call: TRBV28
j_call: TRBJ2-4
d_call: TRBD1
cdr3_aa: CANSPPTGVYAKNIQYF

v_call: TRBV7-2
j_call: TRBJ2-5
d_call: TRBD1
cdr3_aa: CASSSPVGTAEETQYF

v_call: TRBV6-6
j_call: TRBJ2-2
d_call: -
cdr3_aa: CASSYSTPTVTGELFF

v_call: TRBV7-9
j_call: TRBJ2-3
d_call: TRBD1
cdr3_aa: CASRFRDRGIDTQYF

v_call: TRBV6-4
j_call: TRBJ2-1
d_call: -
cdr3_aa: CASSDSIFRGEPHEQFF

v_call: TRBV12-3/TRBV12-4
j_call: TRBJ2-3
d_call: TRBD1
cdr3_aa: CASSLRVGGKTGTQYF

v_call: TRBV7-3
j_call: TRBJ2-2
d_call: -
cdr3_aa: CASSFGSLNTGELFF

v_call: TRBV27
j_call: TRBJ2-1
d_call: -
cdr3_aa: CASSPWSSGNEQFF

v_call: TRBV6-2/TRBV6-3
j_call: TRBJ1-5
d_call: TRBD1
cdr3_aa: CASRPGTGVVQPQHF

v_call: TRBV7-2
j_call: TRBJ1-5
d_call: -
cdr3_aa: CASSLNGNNQPQHF

v_call: TRBV7-8
j_call: TRBJ2-1
d_call: TRBD2
cdr3_aa: CASSLVAGVYNEQFF

v_call: TRBV19
j_call: TRBJ2-3
d_call: -
cdr3_aa: CASSIVSVDTQYF

v_call: TRBV27
j_call: TRBJ2-7
d_call: TRBD1
cdr3_aa: CASSAQTGFSEQYF

v_call: TRBV4-2
j_call: TRBJ2-3
d_call: TRBD2
cdr3_aa: CASSQDRTSGVADTQYF

v_call: TRBV5-4
j_call: TRBJ1-1
d_call: -
cdr3_aa: CAIAGNTEAFF

v_call: TRBV19
j_call: TRBJ2-3
d_call: TRBD2
cdr3_aa: CASSDLPGLADLDTQYF

v_call: TRBV9
j_call: TRBJ2-2
d_call: -
cdr3_aa: CVSSDPRDGFAPRELFF

v_call: TRBV28
j_call: TRBJ2-1
d_call: -
cdr3_aa: CASRPRSSYNEQFF

v_call: TRBV5-4
j_call: TRBJ1-1
d_call: TRBD1
cdr3_aa: CASRVGTGTEAFF

v_call: TRBV9
j_call: TRBJ2-2
d_call: -
cdr3_aa: CASRAGAAGELFF

v_call: TRBV6-2/TRBV6-3
j_call: TRBJ2-1
d_call: -
cdr3_aa: CATHFYNEQFF

v_call: TRBV7-6
j_call: TRBJ2-1
d_call: -
cdr3_aa: CASSSGTDTYNEQFF

v_call: TRBV12-3/TRBV12-4
j_call: TRBJ2-4
d_call: TRBD1
cdr3_aa: CASKGTGEYPLNIQYF